This TCR beta chain derives from a study of blood T cell repertoires in COVID-19. Overall study: Whether acute or convalescent, the COVID-19 samples came from the United States, Italy and Spain.

Only in-frame clones appear in the TCRdb table, and some are missing; sequencing was by immunoSEQ multiplex PCR. The top ten clones hold about 5% of a sample with 90,000 or so clones, 89% of them seen once. This clone has just one count. V trimming: 3 bases; J trimming: 4 bases; junction bases outside the gene matches: 8. Germline V CDR1 and CDR2: SGHNT, YENEEA. The CDR3 is 16 residues long. The sequencing input was peripheral blood. The J gene is TRBJ2-3, the V gene TRBV11-3; 9 nucleotides align to TRBD1. This sequence originates from a man aged 60 to 69 with COVID-19, enrolled during active disease. For the CDR3, the DNA is TGTGCCAGCAGCTTTCGTGTGGGACAGGGCGCAGATACGCAGTATTTT. This codes for CASSFRVGQGADTQYF.